One sample yielded the 27 T cell receptor beta chains listed below, sequenced in a study of OX40 agonist ivuxolimab in advanced cancers. TCRdb's copy holds only in-frame clones and misses some; the assay was immunoSEQ multiplex PCR. The table shows roughly 79,000 clones, with under 95% occurring only once. Material: CD4+ or CD8+ T cells sorted from blood, obtained in a trial of the OX40 agonist ivuxolimab. The receptors here all came from an adult with an advanced solid tumor such as melanoma, head and neck, liver or kidney cancer.

The chain links TRBV30 to TRBJ2-1; the D is unclear. Germline CDR1 GTSNPN, CDR2 SVGIG (reference sequence). V lost 4 bases and J 7 bases, leaving 11 bases between the germline ends. This CDR3 is 12 amino acids long. The chain's CDR3 is CAWTKGGNEQFF. In DNA, the CDR3 is TGTGCCTGGACCAAAGGTGGAAATGAGCAGTTCTTC.

The chain carries TRBV19 and TRBJ1-1, with D perhaps matching TRBD1 (5 bases). The germline CDR1 and CDR2 sequences are LNHDA and SQIVND (reference sequence). This CDR3 contains 15 residues. The germline V and J ends were trimmed by 5 bases and 3 bases, with 16 bases remaining between them. This CDR3 is CASSALGRADTEAFF. The CDR3 DNA is TGTGCCAGTAGTGCGCTCGGCAGGGCGGACACTGAAGCTTTCTTT.

CDR3 coding DNA: TGTGCCAGCAGACAAGGGACTAGCGGGTCCCCGGTGGGAGATACGCAGTATTTT. Amino acids: CASRQGTSGSPVGDTQYF. J is TRBJ2-3 and V is TRBV11-3, with 12 bases matching TRBD2. The J segment lost 5 bases and the V segment lost 6 bases, leaving 15 bases of the junction unmatched. The CDR3 sequence is 18 residues long. Germline CDR1 and CDR2: SGHNT and YENEEA.

The chain links TRBV2 to TRBJ2-3; D remains unclear. Between the trimmed V and J ends, which lost 1 base and 2 bases, there was a span of 10 bases. Germline CDR1 is SNHLY and CDR2 is FYNNEI. There are 15 residues in the CDR3. The CDR3 is CASSEGGMSTDTQYF. The CDR3 nucleotides are TGTGCCAGCAGTGAAGGGGGTATGTCCACAGATACGCAGTATTTT.

The CDR3 is CASSERVTGELFF. The DNA for the CDR3 is TGTGCCAGCAGTGAAAGGGTCACCGGGGAGCTGTTTTTT. The chain combines TRBV2 with TRBJ2-2; D is uncertain. Trimming stripped 2 bases from V and 4 bases from J, with 5 bases between. The V gene's germline CDR1 is SNHLY and CDR2 FYNNEI. The CDR3 consists of 13 residues. The full variable domain, with the rest looked up from reference TRBV2 and TRBJ2-2, is EPEVTQTPSHQVTQMGQEVILRCVPISNHLYFYWYRQILGQKVEFLVSFYNNEISEKSEIFDDQFSVERPDGSNFTLKIRSTKLEDSAMYFCASSERVTGELFFGEGSRLTVL.

The CDR3 region is CASSSGSGVTDTQYF. For the CDR3, the DNA is TGCGCCAGCTCTAGCGGGAGCGGAGTCACAGATACGCAGTATTTT. The chain recombines TRBV5-1 with TRBJ2-3; 10 nucleotides align to TRBD2. Looked up from germline, CDR1 is SGHRS and CDR2 is YFSETQ. The CDR3 consists of 15 residues. The junction had 7 bases not matched to a gene; V was cut back by 7 bases and J by 2 bases. The variable domain in full, completed from reference TRBV5-1 and TRBJ2-3, reads KAGVTQTPRYLIKTRGQQVTLSCSPISGHRSVSWYQQTPGQGLQFLFEYFSETQRNKGNFPGRFSGRQFSNSRSEMNVSTLELGDSALYLCASSSGSGVTDTQYFGPGTRLTVL.

The V gene is TRBV1, the J gene TRBJ2-3; the table's D call TRBD1 went unverified against the DNA. TRBV1 is deemed a pseudogene. The CDR3 has 16 amino acids. CDR3 sequence (DNA): TGCACCAGCAGCGGAAAACAGGTTTCTAGCACAGATACGCAGTATTTT. Translated: CTSSGKQVSSTDTQYF.

The chain couples TRBV6-6 to TRBJ2-6, with 7 bases identical to TRBD1. Losses at the gene ends were 5 bases for V and 2 bases for J; bases not matched to a gene: 3. CDR3 size: 15 residues. Germline CDR1 and CDR2: MNHNY and SVGAGI (reference sequence). The CDR3 loop reads CASSTTGAGANVLTF. CDR3 DNA: TGTGCCAGCAGTACCACAGGGGCTGGGGCCAACGTCCTGACTTTC.

V gene TRBV5-4 combines with J gene TRBJ2-2, with a tentative D call TRBD2 (5 bases). The V gene's germline CDR1 is SGHNT and CDR2 YYREEE (reference sequence). This CDR3 has 12 residues. Trimming took off 2 bases at V and 7 bases at J, with 6 bases between the two ends. CDR3 nucleotides: TGTGCCAGCAGCTTCCGGGGCGGGGAGCTGTTTTTT. Amino acids: CASSFRGGELFF.

The chain joins TRBV5-1 to TRBJ2-5; D is unclear. Between the trimmed V and J ends, which lost 4 bases and 3 bases, there was a span of 16 bases. The V gene's germline CDR1 is SGHRS and CDR2 YFSETQ. The CDR3 has 15 residues. The CDR3 here is CASSPAKVLEETQYF. The DNA of the CDR3 is TGCGCCAGCAGCCCGGCTAAGGTATTGGAAGAGACCCAGTACTTC.

The chain uses TRBV19 and TRBJ2-1; D unclear. This CDR3 contains 14 residues. CDR1 LNHDA and CDR2 SQIVND come from the germline V gene (reference sequence). Trimming took off 7 bases at V and 7 bases at J, with 17 bases between the two ends. The DNA of the CDR3 is TGTGCCAGTACTCAAGGTTTTTTTCTAAATGAGCAGTTCTTC. Its translation: CASTQGFFLNEQFF.

The chain uses TRBV30 and TRBJ2-5; D ambiguous. Germline CDR1 GTSNPN, CDR2 SVGIG (reference sequence). V was trimmed by 0 bases and J by 5 bases, leaving 10 bases between them. The CDR3 has 13 amino acids. This CDR3 is CAWSVMSAETQYF. CDR3 bases: TGTGCCTGGAGTGTAATGTCAGCCGAGACCCAGTACTTC.

Here the CDR3 reads CASSGTSGSHEQFF. CDR3 sequence (DNA): TGTGCCAGCAGCGGGACTAGCGGGAGTCATGAGCAGTTCTTC. J is TRBJ2-1 and V is TRBV6-1; the match to TRBD2 covers 14 bases. The V segment lost 6 bases and the J segment 8 bases; nucleotides outside the gene matches: 3. The CDR3 spans 14 residues. The germline V gene has CDR1 MNHNS and CDR2 SASEGT.

The V call is TRBV4-3, the J call TRBJ2-2; 7 positions agree with TRBD2. Germline loops: CDR1 LGHNA, CDR2 YSLEER. CDR3 size: 18 residues. V lost 1 base and J lost 4; bases outside the gene matches: 12. CDR3 in DNA: TGCGCCAGCAGCCAAGTTCGCCCGGGAGGAACGGGCACCGGGGAGCTGTTTTTT. Protein product: CASSQVRPGGTGTGELFF.

V and J are TRBV5-5 and TRBJ1-5; D is possibly TRBD1 (6 bases). V lost 3 bases and J 1 base, leaving 11 bases between the germline ends. The germline V gene has CDR1 SGHKS and CDR2 YYEKEE (reference sequence). The CDR3 extends over 15 amino acids. The CDR3 bases are TGTGCCAGCAGCTCACAGGGTCGAAGCAATCAGCCCCAGCATTTT. The encoded protein is CASSSQGRSNQPQHF.

J is TRBJ1-1 and V is TRBV15; the D gene is possibly TRBD1 (5 bases). The CDR3 spans 16 residues. The germline V and J ends were trimmed by 4 bases and 1 base, with 16 bases remaining between them. In germline, CDR1 is LNHNV, CDR2 YYDKDF (reference sequence). The CDR3 bases are TGTGCCACCAGCATTGGGGCTAGTCCTGAGAACACTGAAGCTTTCTTT. Translating gives CATSIGASPENTEAFF.

V is TRBV28 and J is TRBJ2-7; no firm D call. The CDR3 extends over 14 amino acids. The V gene's germline CDR1 is MDHEN and CDR2 SYDVKM. The V and J ends lost 3 bases and 3 bases respectively, with 12 bases between them. CDR3 DNA: TGTGCCAGCAGTTTTAGACGGGCTGTCTACGAGCAGTACTTC. Translation gives CASSFRRAVYEQYF.

This chain links TRBV5-4 with TRBJ2-7, with 9 bases matching TRBD1. V gave up 6 bases and J gave up 5 bases; unmatched junction bases: 12. CDR1 and CDR2 (germline): SGHNT, YYREEE (reference sequence). The CDR3 totals 15 residues. The CDR3 region has the DNA TGTGCCAGCACCTTCCTGACAGGGGGTTCGAACGAGCAGTACTTC. Its translation is CASTFLTGGSNEQYF. Drawing the rest from reference TRBV5-4 and TRBJ2-7, the complete variable domain is ETGVTQSPTHLIKTRGQQVTLRCSSQSGHNTVSWYQQALGQGPQFIFQYYREEENGRGNFPPRFSGLQFPNYSSELNVNALELDDSALYLCASTFLTGGSNEQYFGPGTRLTVT.

The J gene is TRBJ2-7, the V gene TRBV28; 10 nucleotides agree with TRBD2. V was clipped by 5 bases and J by 5 bases; unmatched bases: 9. The CDR3 contains 15 residues. Germline loops: CDR1 MDHEN, CDR2 SYDVKM. The CDR3 sequence is CASSNGLAALHEQYF. CDR3 coding DNA: TGTGCCAGCAGTAACGGACTAGCGGCACTCCACGAGCAGTACTTC.

The chain couples TRBV30 to TRBJ1-4; D might be TRBD1 (6 bases). This CDR3 region has 14 residues. V gave up 5 bases and J gave up 10 bases, with 20 bases separating them. The V gene's germline CDR1 is GTSNPN and CDR2 SVGIG (reference sequence). The CDR3 DNA is TGTGCCTGGGACCCCGGGACGGGAGGGGGAAAACTGTTTTTT. This gives the protein CAWDPGTGGGKLFF.

The V and J genes are TRBV7-2 and TRBJ2-3; the D gene is possibly TRBD1 (6 bases). Looked up from germline, CDR1 is SGHTA and CDR2 is FQGNSA. The CDR3 has 16 residues. Trimming shortened V by 4 bases and J by 1 base, and 15 bases separated the two germline ends. The CDR3: CASSSYRVGGTDTQYF. In DNA, the CDR3 is TGTGCCAGCAGCTCATACAGGGTCGGGGGCACAGATACGCAGTATTTT. The whole variable domain, remainder taken from reference TRBV7-2 and TRBJ2-3, is GAGVSQSPSNKVTEKGKDVELRCDPISGHTALYWYRQSLGQGLEFLIYFQGNSAPDKSGLPSDRFSAERTGGSVSTLTIQRTQQEDSAVYLCASSSYRVGGTDTQYFGPGTRLTVL.

V usage is TRBV5-5 and J usage is TRBJ1-2; TRBD1 matches at 8 bases. CDR1 and CDR2 (germline): SGHKS, YYEKEE (reference sequence). Germline trimming cut 4 bases from V and 7 bases from J; bases unmatched to any gene: 9. The length of the CDR3 is 14 residues. The DNA of the CDR3 is TGTGCCAGCAGCCATCAGGGGGCGACTGCTGGCTACACCTTC. Protein product: CASSHQGATAGYTF. The whole variable domain, remainder taken from reference TRBV5-5 and TRBJ1-2, is DAGVTQSPTHLIKTRGQQVTLRCSPISGHKSVSWYQQVLGQGPQFIFQYYEKEERGRGNFPDRFSARQFPNYSSELNVNALLLGDSALYLCASSHQGATAGYTFGSGTRLTVV.

The chain carries TRBV19 and TRBJ2-3, with 15 bases that match TRBD2. CDR3 length: 19 amino acids. CDR1 and CDR2 (germline): LNHDA, SQIVND (reference sequence). V lost 2 bases and J lost 4; bases outside the gene matches: 10. CDR3 amino acids: CASSIRTGTSGRRSDTQYF. The CDR3 nucleotides read TGTGCCAGTAGTATACGAACCGGGACTAGCGGGAGGCGGTCAGATACGCAGTATTTT.

This chain joins TRBV5-4 and TRBJ2-1; 8 bases agree with TRBD1. CDR1 SGHNT and CDR2 YYREEE come from the germline V gene (reference sequence). V gave up 1 base and J gave up 5 bases; unmatched junction bases: 5. This CDR3 has 15 residues. Here the CDR3 DNA reads TGTGCCAGCAGCTTGCAGGGGGCTATACACAATGAGCAGTTCTTC. Translation gives CASSLQGAIHNEQFF.

The chain employs TRBV9 and TRBJ1-1; D remains unclear. V gave up 0 bases and J gave up 7 bases, with 10 bases separating them. Germline loops: CDR1 SGDLS, CDR2 YYNGEE. CDR3 length equals 13 residues. The CDR3 nucleotides read TGTGCCAGCAGCGTAGAAGGTCGCAGTGAAGCTTTCTTT. Translated: CASSVEGRSEAFF.

This clone was counted only a few times. The same CDR3 arises from other DNA sequences in this sample as well. This chain joins TRBV2 and TRBJ2-2; TRBD2 is a possible D gene (6 bases). The CDR3 is made up of 16 amino acids. V lost 5 bases, J lost 5 bases, and 18 bases lay in between. Germline lookup yields CDR1 SNHLY and CDR2 FYNNEI. For the CDR3, the DNA is TGTGCCAGCAGTCCCGGGACTTCCCTGGGTACCGGGGAGCTGTTTTTT. The encoded protein is CASSPGTSLGTGELFF.

This chain uses TRBV6-6 with TRBJ2-7, with 7 bases lining up with TRBD1. The CDR3 is 13 residues long. CDR1 and CDR2 from the germline V gene are MNHNY and SVGAGI (reference sequence). Losses at the gene ends were 7 bases for V and 5 bases for J; bases not matched to a gene: 8. In DNA form, the CDR3 reads TGTGCCAGCACCCGGACAGGTTCACACGAGCAGTACTTC. Its protein product is CASTRTGSHEQYF.